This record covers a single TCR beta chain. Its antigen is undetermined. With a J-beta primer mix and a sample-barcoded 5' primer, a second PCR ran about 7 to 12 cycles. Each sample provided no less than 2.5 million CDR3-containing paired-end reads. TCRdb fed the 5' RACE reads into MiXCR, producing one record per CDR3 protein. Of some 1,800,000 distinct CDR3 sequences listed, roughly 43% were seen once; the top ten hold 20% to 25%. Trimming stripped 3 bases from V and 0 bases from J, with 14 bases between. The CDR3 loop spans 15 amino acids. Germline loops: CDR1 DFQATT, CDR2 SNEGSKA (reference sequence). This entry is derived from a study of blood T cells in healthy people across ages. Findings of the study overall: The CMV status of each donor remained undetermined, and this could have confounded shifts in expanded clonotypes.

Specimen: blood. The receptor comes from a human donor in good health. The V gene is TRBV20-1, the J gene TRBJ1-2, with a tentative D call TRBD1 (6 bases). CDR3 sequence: CSASPGQYANYGYTF. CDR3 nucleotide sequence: TGCAGTGCTAGCCCCGGACAGTATGCTAACTATGGCTACACCTTC.